The clone carrying this TCR beta chain was seen just once. This specimen belongs to a study of blood T cell repertoires in COVID-19. This CDR3 comprises 16 residues. In germline, CDR1 is SGDLS, CDR2 YYNGEE. The V and J ends lost 0 bases and 6 bases, in that order; junction bases with no gene match: 8. Assay used: immunoSEQ multiplex PCR; TCRdb lists only in-frame clones, some missing. The data show just over 95,000 clones, roughly 82% seen once. The rearrangement joins TRBV9 to TRBJ2-1, with 8 bases matching TRBD2. This clonotype originated in a man older than 75 with acute or convalescent COVID-19. The sequencing sample was made of peripheral blood. The CDR3 protein is CASSVAVAGGGNEQFF. CDR3 in DNA: TGTGCCAGCAGCGTAGCTGTTGCGGGAGGAGGCAATGAGCAGTTCTTC.